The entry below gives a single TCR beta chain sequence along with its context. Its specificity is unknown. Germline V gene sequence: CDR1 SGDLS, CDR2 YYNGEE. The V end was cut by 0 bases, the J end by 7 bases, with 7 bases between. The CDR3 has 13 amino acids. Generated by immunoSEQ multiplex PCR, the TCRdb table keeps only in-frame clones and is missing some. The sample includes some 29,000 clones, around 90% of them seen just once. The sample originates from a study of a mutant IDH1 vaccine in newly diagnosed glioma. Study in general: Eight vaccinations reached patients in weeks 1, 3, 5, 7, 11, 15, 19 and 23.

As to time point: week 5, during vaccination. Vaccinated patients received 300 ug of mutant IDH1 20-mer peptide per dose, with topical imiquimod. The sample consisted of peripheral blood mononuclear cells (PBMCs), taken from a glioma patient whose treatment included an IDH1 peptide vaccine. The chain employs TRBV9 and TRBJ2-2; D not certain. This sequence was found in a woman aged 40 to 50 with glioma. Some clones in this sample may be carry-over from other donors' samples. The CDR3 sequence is CASSVVDGGELFF. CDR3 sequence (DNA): TGTGCCAGCAGCGTAGTGGACGGCGGGGAGCTGTTTTTT.